This T cell receptor beta chain derives from a study of T cell responses to AZD1222 COVID-19 vaccine. Study outcomes and limitations: In all cases, repertoires were sampled only after the peak T cell response. Increases in Spike-specific TCR breadth and depth were seen after two AZD1222 doses. Nearly half of spike-specific TCRs reportedly go after variant regions that carry no mutations.

Comments on this clone: The antigen is not known.

Sequencing used immunoSEQ multiplex PCR; TCRdb keeps in-frame clones, though not all of them. Here the sample spans around 140,000 clones, about 90% being singletons. The CDR3 length is 13 residues. Germline CDR1 GTSNPN, CDR2 SVGIG (reference sequence). Trimming stripped 3 bases from V and 5 bases from J, with 8 bases between. The TCR comes from an adult who received the AZD1222 COVID-19 vaccine. The source was peripheral blood, collected 28 days after the second AZD1222 dose. The chain carries TRBV30 and TRBJ1-6; possible D gene TRBD1, 6 bases. The CDR3 loop is CAWSTGHNSPLHF. In nucleotides, the CDR3 is TGTGCCTGGAGCACAGGGCATAATTCACCCCTCCACTTT.